The clone carrying this T cell receptor (beta chain) was seen just once. Its antigen is not known. The data originate from a study of OX40 agonist ivuxolimab in advanced cancers. Overall study context: Prior checkpoint blockade (anti-PD-1, anti-PD-L1 or anti-CTLA-4) was permitted; around 37% had it. Study observations and caveats: Mean expanded clone counts were higher in CD8+ than CD4+ T cells.

Clones were sequenced by immunoSEQ multiplex PCR, and TCRdb holds only the in-frame ones, with some missing. The sample consists of roughly 120,000 clones, more than 80% of them appearing once. CDR1 LNHDA and CDR2 SQIVND come from the germline V gene (reference sequence). The CDR3 has 14 residues. V was pared by 5 bases and J by 0 bases, with 4 bases of the junction left unmatched. The sequence derives from an adult with an advanced solid tumor such as melanoma, head and neck, liver or kidney cancer. The chain uses TRBV19 and TRBJ2-7, with 7 nucleotides matching TRBD2. The input for sequencing was CD4+ or CD8+ T cells sorted from blood, taken in a trial of the OX40 agonist ivuxolimab. The CDR3 reads CASSRGRDSYEQYF. In DNA, the CDR3 is TGTGCCAGTAGTCGAGGGAGGGACTCCTACGAGCAGTACTTC.